A selection of T cell receptor beta chains follows, all from one sample in a study of cytomegalovirus exposure and HLA in healthy donors. Here immunoSEQ multiplex PCR was the method, and the copy in TCRdb shows in-frame clones only, minus some. The table records some 120,000 clones, 8% to 10% of them present only once. The sample was PBMCs. The receptors come from a man aged 25-40 years in good health and CMV-seronegative. CDR3s include the opening cysteine and the closing phenylalanine or tryptophan. The D gene is left open where the match is weak. Clone size appears in some rows only: once, few, many, or a class for an expanded clone.

D gene,clone size,V gene,J gene,CDR3 DNA,CDR3 protein
NA,few,TRBV12-5,TRBJ2-2,TGTGCTAGTGGTCCACCCGAGGGGGACCCGAACACCGGGGAGCTGTTTTTT,CASGPPEGDPNTGELFF
TRBD2,few,TRBV5-1,TRBJ2-7,TGCGCCAGCAGCTTGTCCGCGGGAGGCTACGAGCAGTACTTC,CASSLSAGGYEQYF
TRBD1,NA,TRBV4-3,TRBJ1-1,TGCGCCAGCAGCCAAGACCCCCTTGACAGGGCCGGCACTGAAGCTTTCTTT,CASSQDPLDRAGTEAFF
TRBD2,few,TRBV29-1,TRBJ2-3,TGCAGCGTTGCTGGGGGTCGGGCGGGAGCCCCAGATACGCAGTATTTT,CSVAGGRAGAPDTQYF
NA,NA,TRBV11-2,TRBJ1-6,TGTGCCAGCAGCTTAGTCCTTTCACCCCTCCACTTT,CASSLVLSPLHF
NA,few,TRBV28,TRBJ2-7,TGTGCCAGCAGACCCCTCTCGGGTGCCTACGAGCAGTACTTC,CASRPLSGAYEQYF
NA,NA,TRBV9,TRBJ2-1,TGTGCCAGCACCAACGGAGGGTCGAGCTCCTACAATGAGCAGTTCTTC,CASTNGGSSSYNEQFF
TRBD1,NA,TRBV7-9,TRBJ1-2,TGTGCCAGCATCCAGGTAACGACAGGGAACGGCTATGGCTACACCTTC,CASIQVTTGNGYGYTF
NA,NA,TRBV19,TRBJ1-5,TGTGCCAGTAGTATGTCCGACAGAAACGGTCAGCCCCAGCATTTT,CASSMSDRNGQPQHF
TRBD2,few,TRBV9,TRBJ2-5,TGTGCCAGCAGCGTAGTAGCGGGGGGGTCAGAGACCCAGTACTTC,CASSVVAGGSETQYF
TRBD1,NA,TRBV30,TRBJ1-1,TGTGCCTGGAGCAGGGGGTGGGTGAACACTGAAGCTTTCTTT,CAWSRGWVNTEAFF
NA,few,TRBV19,TRBJ1-2,TGTGCCAGTAGTATAACGGGGTGGGGAACCCGCTATGGCTACACCTTC,CASSITGWGTRYGYTF
NA,NA,TRBV10-1,TRBJ2-1,TGCGCCAGCAGTGAGTCCCCATACAATGAGCAGTTCTTC,CASSESPYNEQFF
NA,NA,TRBV15,TRBJ2-2,TGTGCCACCAGCAGAGACCCGGGACAGAACACCGGGGAGCTGTTTTTT,CATSRDPGQNTGELFF
TRBD2,few,TRBV10-3,TRBJ2-5,TGTGCCATCAGTGTAATAGCGGGGGGAGGCGGAGAGACCCAGTACTTC,CAISVIAGGGGETQYF
NA,NA,TRBV19,TRBJ2-1,TGTGCCAGTACCAGGGGTGGTGAGCAGTTCTTC,CASTRGGEQFF
NA,NA,TRBV5-4,TRBJ2-1,TGTGCCAGCAGCCCCCAGGGGGGCAATGAGCAGTTCTTC,CASSPQGGNEQFF
NA,NA,TRBV7-8,TRBJ2-7,TGTGCCAGCAGCTTAGCGTACGGCGGGACGGCCTCCTACGAGCAGTACTTC,CASSLAYGGTASYEQYF
TRBD2,few,TRBV4-1,TRBJ2-1,TGCGCCAGCAGCCAAGAGAGGAGAGGGAGGGGTTATTCCTACAATGAGCAGTTCTTC,CASSQERRGRGYSYNEQFF
NA,NA,TRBV18,TRBJ1-1,TGTGCCAGCTCCCCCTTCCGGGGGGGCAGGAACACTGAAGCTTTCTTT,CASSPFRGGRNTEAFF
NA,NA,TRBV18,TRBJ2-6,TGTGCCAGCTCACCCGTAGGGGCTGTCACTGGGGCCAACGTCCTGACTTTC,CASSPVGAVTGANVLTF
NA,NA,TRBV2,TRBJ1-2,TGTGCCAGCGGGGCAGGGCCCTATGGCTACACCTTC,CASGAGPYGYTF
NA,few,TRBV4-3,TRBJ1-2,TGCGCCAGCAGCCAAATCCTCTTACAGGCTCCGACTTATGGCTACACCTTC,CASSQILLQAPTYGYTF
NA,few,TRBV5-3,TRBJ1-5,TGTGCCAGAAGCTTGACGGTTACGTCGCGGAGCAATCAGCCCCAGCATTTT,CARSLTVTSRSNQPQHF
TRBD2,NA,TRBV2,TRBJ2-2,TGTGCCAGCAGTGAGCAAGGACTAGCGGGTACAACCGGGGAGCTGTTTTTT,CASSEQGLAGTTGELFF
TRBD1,few,TRBV7-2,TRBJ2-7,TGTGCCAGCAGCCGCGAACAGGGGAGAGGGGAGCAGTACTTC,CASSREQGRGEQYF
NA,few,TRBV14,TRBJ1-1,TGTGCCAGCAGCCAAGTGGGCAGGGCGGGGACTGAAGCTTTCTTT,CASSQVGRAGTEAFF
TRBD2,NA,TRBV2,TRBJ2-2,TGTGCCAGCAGGTCGACTAGCCGGAACACCGGGGAGCTGTTTTTT,CASRSTSRNTGELFF
TRBD2,NA,TRBV27,TRBJ2-1,TGTGCCAGCAATCCTAGCGGGGGGCGTGAGCAGTTCTTC,CASNPSGGREQFF
TRBD2,NA,TRBV27,TRBJ2-3,TGTGCCAGCAGTTTATGGGGGGGGACAGATACGCAGTATTTT,CASSLWGGTDTQYF
NA,NA,TRBV6-1,TRBJ1-2,TGTGCCAGTCCGGTCGTGCGGACTCTCTATGGCTACACCTTC,CASPVVRTLYGYTF
TRBD1,once,TRBV11-2,TRBJ1-1,TGTGCCAGCAGCACTTTACAGGGGGGGAACACTGAAGCTTTCTTT,CASSTLQGGNTEAFF
TRBD2,NA,TRBV4-2,TRBJ2-3,TGTGCCAGCAGCCAGCCCCGCCAGATGGCGGGAGCTAGCACAGATACGCAGTATTTT,CASSQPRQMAGASTDTQYF
NA,NA,TRBV5-1,TRBJ1-4,TGCGCCAGCAGCCCTGAGGGATCGGGAGGTGAAAAACTGTTTTTT,CASSPEGSGGEKLFF
NA,few,TRBV5-1,TRBJ1-2,TGCGCCAGCAGCTTGGCGGCAGGGCGTCAAGCTAACTATGGCTACACCTTC,CASSLAAGRQANYGYTF
NA,few,TRBV5-8,TRBJ1-2,TGTGCCAGCAGCTTCGAACAGCCAGGATACTATGGCTACACCTTC,CASSFEQPGYYGYTF
NA,few,TRBV30,TRBJ1-1,TGTGCCTGGAGCGTCGACTGGACTGAAGCTTTCTTT,CAWSVDWTEAFF
TRBD1,few,TRBV28,TRBJ2-7,TGTGCCAGCACGGGACAGGGGGCGCCCAGGCCGTTGACAGATTACGAGCAGTACTTC,CASTGQGAPRPLTDYEQYF
NA,few,TRBV4-1,TRBJ1-2,TGCGCCAGCAGCCAAGAGAGTTTCGGCTACACCTTC,CASSQESFGYTF
NA,NA,TRBV27,TRBJ1-3,TGTGCCAGCAGGTCCTCCTCCTCTGGAAACACCATATATTTT,CASRSSSSGNTIYF